This TCR beta chain comes out of a study of cytomegalovirus exposure and HLA in healthy donors. The V gene end was trimmed by 5 bases and the J gene end by 1 base; junction bases not matched to a gene: 7. Germline assignment: CDR1 SEHNR and CDR2 FQNEAQ (reference sequence). This CDR3 has 15 amino acids. This clone appeared a single time. Its antigen is still unknown. Sequencing was performed with immunoSEQ multiplex PCR; in TCRdb, only in-frame clones are kept and a portion is missing. The repertoire holds about 220,000 clones, approximately 88% seen once, with around an eighth in the top ten. Whole-study findings and limits: The authors enumerated 180 or so TCR beta chains as linked to cytomegalovirus.

This chain connects TRBV7-9 to TRBJ1-1; 7 nucleotides line up with TRBD1. The source is a woman aged 30 to 39 in good health and CMV-seropositive. Sequencing was done on a sample of PBMCs. The CDR3 DNA is TGTGCCAGCAGCGGACCGGGACAGAAGAACACTGAAGCTTTCTTT. Translation: CASSGPGQKNTEAFF. The full variable domain, with the rest looked up from reference TRBV7-9 and TRBJ1-1, is DTGVSQNPRHKITKRGQNVTFRCDPISEHNRLYWYRQTLGQGPEFLTYFQNEAQLEKSRLLSDRFSAERPKGSFSTLEIQRTEQGDSAMYLCASSGPGQKNTEAFFGQGTRLTVV.